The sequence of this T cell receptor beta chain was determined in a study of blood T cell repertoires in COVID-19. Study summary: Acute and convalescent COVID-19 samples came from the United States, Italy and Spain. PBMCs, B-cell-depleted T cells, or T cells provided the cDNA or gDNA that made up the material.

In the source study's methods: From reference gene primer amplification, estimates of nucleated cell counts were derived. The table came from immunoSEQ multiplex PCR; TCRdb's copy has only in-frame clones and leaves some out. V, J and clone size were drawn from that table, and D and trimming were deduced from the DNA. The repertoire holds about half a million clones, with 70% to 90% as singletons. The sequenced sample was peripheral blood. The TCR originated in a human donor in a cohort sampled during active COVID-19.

CDR3 residues: CASSQDSDNYEAFF. The CDR3 nucleotides read TGTGCCAGCAGCCAAGATTCCGACAATTATGAAGCTTTCTTT. The chain has TRBV3-1 (or the pseudogene TRBV3-2) and TRBJ1-1, with D unclear. CDR3 size: 14 residues. V dropped 0 bases and J dropped 7 bases, with 12 bases sitting between them. Germline CDR1 reads LGHDT; CDR2 reads YNNKEL (reference sequence).